The present entry profiles one TCR beta chain with its context. As yet, its antigen is unknown. iRepertoire HTBI primers and Arm-PCR of CDR3 regions built TCR beta libraries. Via MiXCR, TCRdb re-called the multiplex PCR reads, giving one row per CDR3 protein. The table includes 700,000 or so distinct CDR3 sequences, around 30% detected once. This entry comes from a study of regulatory T cells in long-lasting Graves disease. Overall study findings and caveats: The sample size was small, and this may have reduced accuracy.

The time point was: persistent/refractory GD, antithyroid drugs over 5 years with positive TRAb. After RNA was extracted from PBMCs, the TCR library was made from it. An endocrinology department in Xi'an, China, recruited the patients. Nine-milliliter peripheral blood samples went into EDTA tubes. The TCR sequence derives from a female donor with Graves disease. This material consisted of peripheral blood mononuclear cells (PBMCs), taken when the disease was refractory, from a patient treated with antithyroid drugs.

The CDR3 protein is CASKTGTLNQPQHF. The CDR3 DNA reads as TGTGCCAGCAAAACAGGGACCCTTAATCAGCCCCAGCATTTT. This chain connects TRBV28 to TRBJ1-5; TRBD1 might be the D (6 bases). Trimming cost V 7 bases and J 4 bases, with 14 bases left between them. The CDR3 is 14 amino acids. Germline V lookup: CDR1 MDHEN, CDR2 SYDVKM. Combining the CDR3 with reference TRBV28 and TRBJ1-5 gives the whole variable domain DVKVTQSSRYLVKRTGEKVFLECVQDMDHENMFWYRQDPGLGLRLIYFSYDVKMKEKGDIPEGYSVSREKKERFSLILESASTNQTSMYLCASKTGTLNQPQHFGDGTRLSIL.